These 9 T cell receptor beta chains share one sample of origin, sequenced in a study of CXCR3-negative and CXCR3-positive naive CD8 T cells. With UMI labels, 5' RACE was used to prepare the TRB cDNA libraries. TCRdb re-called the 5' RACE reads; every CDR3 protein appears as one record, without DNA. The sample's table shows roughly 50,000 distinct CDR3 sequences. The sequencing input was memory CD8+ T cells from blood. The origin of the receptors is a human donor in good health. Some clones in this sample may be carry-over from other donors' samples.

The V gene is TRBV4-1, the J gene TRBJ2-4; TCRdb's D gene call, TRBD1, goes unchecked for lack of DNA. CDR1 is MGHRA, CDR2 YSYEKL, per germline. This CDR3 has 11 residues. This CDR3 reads CASSGPGPQYF.

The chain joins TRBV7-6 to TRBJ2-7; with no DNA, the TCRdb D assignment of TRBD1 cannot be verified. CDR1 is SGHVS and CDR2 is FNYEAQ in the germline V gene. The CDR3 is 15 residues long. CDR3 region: CASSLGTGNTYEQYF. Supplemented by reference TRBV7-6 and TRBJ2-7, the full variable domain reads GAGVSQSPRYKVTKRGQDVALRCDPISGHVSLYWYRQALGQGPEFLTYFNYEAQQDKSGLPNDRFSAERPEGSISTLTIQRTEQRDSAMYRCASSLGTGNTYEQYFGPGTRLTVT.

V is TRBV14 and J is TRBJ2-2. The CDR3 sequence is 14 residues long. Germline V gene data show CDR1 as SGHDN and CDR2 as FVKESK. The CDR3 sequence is CASSQVVVAGELFF.

CDR3 amino acids: CSVYGLAETDTQYF. J is TRBJ2-3 and V is TRBV29-1; the TCRdb D gene call, TRBD2, has no DNA to confirm it. CDR1 is SQVTM and CDR2 is ANQGSEA in the germline V gene. This CDR3 region has 14 residues.

This CDR3 is CASSWLVGGSYNEQFF. This sequence joins TRBV6-6 and TRBJ2-1; TCRdb names TRBD1, which stays unverified in the absence of DNA. Germline values: CDR1 MNHNY, CDR2 SVGAGI (reference sequence). The CDR3 contains 16 residues.

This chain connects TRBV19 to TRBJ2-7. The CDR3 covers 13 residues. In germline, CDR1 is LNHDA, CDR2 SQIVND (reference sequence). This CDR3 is CASSIGLAYEQYF.

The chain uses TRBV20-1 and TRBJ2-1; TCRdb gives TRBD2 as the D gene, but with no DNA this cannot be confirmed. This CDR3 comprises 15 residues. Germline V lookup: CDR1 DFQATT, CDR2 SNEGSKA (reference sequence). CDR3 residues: CSARSTSGGDNEQFF.

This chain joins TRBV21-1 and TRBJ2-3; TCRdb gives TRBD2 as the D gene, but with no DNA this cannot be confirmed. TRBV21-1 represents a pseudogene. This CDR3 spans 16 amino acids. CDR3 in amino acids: CASSFLAGAITDTQYF.

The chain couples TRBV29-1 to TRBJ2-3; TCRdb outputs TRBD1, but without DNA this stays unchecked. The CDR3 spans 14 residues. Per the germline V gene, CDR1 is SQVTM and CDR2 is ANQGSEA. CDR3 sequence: CSVDQTGGADTQYF.